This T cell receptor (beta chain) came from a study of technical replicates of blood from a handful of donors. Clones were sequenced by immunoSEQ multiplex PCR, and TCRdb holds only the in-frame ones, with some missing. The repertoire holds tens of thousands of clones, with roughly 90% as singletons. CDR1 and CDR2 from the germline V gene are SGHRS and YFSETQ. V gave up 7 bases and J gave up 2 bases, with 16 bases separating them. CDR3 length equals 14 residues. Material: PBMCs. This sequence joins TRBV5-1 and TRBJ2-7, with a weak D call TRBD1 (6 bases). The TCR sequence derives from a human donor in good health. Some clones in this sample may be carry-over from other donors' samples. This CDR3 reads CASRPWDTTYEQYF. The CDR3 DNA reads TGCGCCAGCCGACCCTGGGACACTACCTACGAGCAGTACTTC.